This TCR beta chain was identified in a study of T cell responses to AZD1222 COVID-19 vaccine. Notes on the study in general: Repertoire collection took place solely once the T cell response had peaked. When two AZD1222 doses had been given, Spike-specific TCR breadth and depth rose. Unmutated variant regions are reportedly the target of nearly half of TCRs that are spike-specific.

As for this clone: Its antigen remains unknown.

Second doses that came at about 4 or about 12 weeks were put together. The CDR3 runs to 16 residues. CDR1 is MNHEY, CDR2 SMNVEV, per germline (reference sequence). The V gene lost 6 bases and the J gene lost 4 bases, with 19 bases spanning the gap. The protocol was immunoSEQ multiplex PCR, while the TCRdb copy is restricted to in-frame clones and leaves out a portion. The data contain fewer than 120,000 clones, about 90% of them singletons. Sequences were derived from peripheral blood, sampled 28 days after the second AZD1222 dose. The TCR originated in an adult who received the AZD1222 COVID-19 vaccine. The V call is TRBV27, the J call TRBJ2-1; maybe TRBD2 (6 bases). This CDR3 is CASRATSFLKYNEQFF. CDR3 DNA: TGTGCCAGCAGGGCTACTAGCTTCTTGAAATACAATGAGCAGTTCTTC.